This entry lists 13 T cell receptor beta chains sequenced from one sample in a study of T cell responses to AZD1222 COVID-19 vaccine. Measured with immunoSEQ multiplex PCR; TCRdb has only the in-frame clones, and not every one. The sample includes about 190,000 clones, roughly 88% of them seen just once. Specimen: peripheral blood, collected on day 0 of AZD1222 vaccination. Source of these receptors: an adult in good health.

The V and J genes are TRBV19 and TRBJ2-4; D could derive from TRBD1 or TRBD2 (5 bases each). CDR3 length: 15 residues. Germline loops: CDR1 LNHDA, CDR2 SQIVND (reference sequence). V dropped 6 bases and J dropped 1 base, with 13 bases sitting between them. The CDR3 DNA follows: TGTGCCAGTAGGGTGAGGGACGGCGCCAAAAACATTCAGTACTTC. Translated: CASRVRDGAKNIQYF.

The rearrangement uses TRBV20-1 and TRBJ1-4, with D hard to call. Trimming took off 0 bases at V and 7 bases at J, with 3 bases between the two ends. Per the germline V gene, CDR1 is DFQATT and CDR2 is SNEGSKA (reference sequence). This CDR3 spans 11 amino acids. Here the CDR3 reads CSARDPEKLFF. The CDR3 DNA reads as TGCAGTGCTAGAGACCCTGAAAAACTGTTTTTT.

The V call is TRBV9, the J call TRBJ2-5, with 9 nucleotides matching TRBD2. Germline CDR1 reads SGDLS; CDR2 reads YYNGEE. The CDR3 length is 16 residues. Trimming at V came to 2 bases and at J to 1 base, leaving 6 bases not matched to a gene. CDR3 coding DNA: TGTGCCAGCAGCGTTACTCAAGCGGGGGGCCAAGAGACCCAGTACTTC. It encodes CASSVTQAGGQETQYF. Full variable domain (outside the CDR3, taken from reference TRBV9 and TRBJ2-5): DSGVTQTPKHLITATGQRVTLRCSPRSGDLSVYWYQQSLDQGLQFLIQYYNGEERAKGNILERFSAQQFPDLHSELNLSSLELGDSALYFCASSVTQAGGQETQYFGPGTRLLVL.

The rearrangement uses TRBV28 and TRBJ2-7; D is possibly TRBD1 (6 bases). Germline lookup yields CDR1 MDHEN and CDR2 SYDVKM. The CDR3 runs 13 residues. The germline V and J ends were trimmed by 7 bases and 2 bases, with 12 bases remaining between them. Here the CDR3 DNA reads TGTGCCAGCACCCGGACAGATACCTACGAGCAGTACTTC. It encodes CASTRTDTYEQYF.

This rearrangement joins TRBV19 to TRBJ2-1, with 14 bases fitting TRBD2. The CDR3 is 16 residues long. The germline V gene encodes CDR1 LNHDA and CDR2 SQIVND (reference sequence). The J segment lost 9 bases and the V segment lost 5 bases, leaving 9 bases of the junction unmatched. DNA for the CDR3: TGTGCCAGTAGTCCACAACGGACTAGCGGGAGGACTGAGCAGTTCTTC. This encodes CASSPQRTSGRTEQFF.

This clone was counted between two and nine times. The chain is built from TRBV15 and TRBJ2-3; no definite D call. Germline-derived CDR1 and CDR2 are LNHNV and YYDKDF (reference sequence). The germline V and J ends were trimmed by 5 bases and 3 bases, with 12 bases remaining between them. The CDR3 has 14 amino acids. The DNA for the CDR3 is TGTGCCACCAGCGGCCCGGGTATGACAGATACGCAGTATTTT. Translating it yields CATSGPGMTDTQYF.

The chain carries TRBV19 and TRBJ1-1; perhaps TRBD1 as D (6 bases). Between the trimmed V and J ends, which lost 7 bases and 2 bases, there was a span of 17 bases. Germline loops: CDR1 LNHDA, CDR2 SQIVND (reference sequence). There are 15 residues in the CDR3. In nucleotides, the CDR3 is TGTGCCAGTATCCCTCGACAGGTCATAAACACTGAAGCTTTCTTT. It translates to CASIPRQVINTEAFF.

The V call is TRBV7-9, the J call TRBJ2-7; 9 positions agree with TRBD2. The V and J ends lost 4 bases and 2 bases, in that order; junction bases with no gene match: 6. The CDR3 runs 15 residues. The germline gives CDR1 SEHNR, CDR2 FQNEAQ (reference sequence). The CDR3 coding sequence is TGTGCCAGCAGCTCCCGGGCGGGAGGGCCCTACGAGCAGTACTTC. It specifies CASSSRAGGPYEQYF.

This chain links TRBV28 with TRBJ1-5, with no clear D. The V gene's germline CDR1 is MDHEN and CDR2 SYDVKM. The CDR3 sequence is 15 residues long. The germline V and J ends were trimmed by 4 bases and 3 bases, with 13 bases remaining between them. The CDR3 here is CASSYLEAINQPQHF. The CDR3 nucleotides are TGTGCCAGCAGTTACCTCGAAGCCATCAATCAGCCCCAGCATTTT.

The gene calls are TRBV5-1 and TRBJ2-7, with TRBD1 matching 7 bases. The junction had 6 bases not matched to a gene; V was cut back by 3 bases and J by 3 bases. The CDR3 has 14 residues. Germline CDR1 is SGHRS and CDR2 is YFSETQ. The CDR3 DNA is TGCGCCAGCAGCTACCGGGACAGAATCTACGAGCAGTACTTC. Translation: CASSYRDRIYEQYF. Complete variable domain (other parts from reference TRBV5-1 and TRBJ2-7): KAGVTQTPRYLIKTRGQQVTLSCSPISGHRSVSWYQQTPGQGLQFLFEYFSETQRNKGNFPGRFSGRQFSNSRSEMNVSTLELGDSALYLCASSYRDRIYEQYFGPGTRLTVT.

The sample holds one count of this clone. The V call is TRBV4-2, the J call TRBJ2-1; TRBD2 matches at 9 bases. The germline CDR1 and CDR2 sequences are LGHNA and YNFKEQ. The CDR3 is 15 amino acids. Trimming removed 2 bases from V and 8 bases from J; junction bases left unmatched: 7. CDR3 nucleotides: TGTGCCAGCAGCCAAAAAACTAGCGGGTCGGATGAGCAGTTCTTC. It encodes CASSQKTSGSDEQFF.

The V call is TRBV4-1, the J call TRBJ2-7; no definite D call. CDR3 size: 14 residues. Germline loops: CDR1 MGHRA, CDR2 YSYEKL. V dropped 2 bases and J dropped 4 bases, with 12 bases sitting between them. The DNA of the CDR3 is TGCGCCAGCAGCCAATATATTAGCAGTTACGAGCAGTACTTC. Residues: CASSQYISSYEQYF.

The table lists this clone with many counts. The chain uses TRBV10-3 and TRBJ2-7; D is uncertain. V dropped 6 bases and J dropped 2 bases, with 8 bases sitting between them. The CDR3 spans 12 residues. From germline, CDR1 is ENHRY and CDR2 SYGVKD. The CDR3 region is CAISPDPYEQYF. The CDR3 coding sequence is TGTGCCATCAGCCCGGATCCCTACGAGCAGTACTTC.